This T cell receptor (beta chain) comes out of a study of T cell repertoires in cytomegalovirus infection. Study-level information: Based on public TCR beta signatures, there were indications of CMV infection and of a matching HLA type. Study conclusions and caveats: Dominating the ex vivo response were HLA-C-restricted CMV-specific TCR beta clonotypes.

The CDR3 covers 18 residues. Germline assignment: CDR1 LNHNV and CDR2 YYDKDF (reference sequence). V was clipped by 0 bases and J by 7 bases, with 23 bases between them. As to this clonotype: Its antigen remains unidentified.

MiXCR, run by TCRdb on the reads, gives a single entry per CDR3 protein. In the table there are 900,000 to 950,000 distinct CDR3 sequences, around a third of which are singletons. This chain joins TRBV15 and TRBJ2-3; D may be TRBD2 (6 bases). The receptor was isolated from a human donor in good health (CMV status not recorded). Some clones in this sample may be carry-over from other donors' samples. Sequences were derived from cultured CD8+ T cells from PBMCs, sampled from culture after CMV antigen stimulation. CDR3 residues: CATSRELSKLAGRNTQYF. CDR3 DNA: TGTGCCACCAGCAGAGAATTGTCCAAACTAGCCGGAAGAAATACGCAGTATTTT.